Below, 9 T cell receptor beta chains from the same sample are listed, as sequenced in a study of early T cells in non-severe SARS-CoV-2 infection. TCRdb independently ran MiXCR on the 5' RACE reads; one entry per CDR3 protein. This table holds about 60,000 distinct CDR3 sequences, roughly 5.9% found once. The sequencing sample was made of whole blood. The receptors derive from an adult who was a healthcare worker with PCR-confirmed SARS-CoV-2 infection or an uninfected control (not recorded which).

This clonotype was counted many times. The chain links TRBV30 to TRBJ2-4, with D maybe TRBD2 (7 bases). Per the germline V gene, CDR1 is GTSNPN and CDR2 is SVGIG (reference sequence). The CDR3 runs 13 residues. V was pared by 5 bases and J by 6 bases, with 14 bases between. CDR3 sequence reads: CAWGWGGGNIQYF. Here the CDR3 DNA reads TGTGCCTGGGGCTGGGGAGGGGGAAACATTCAGTACTTC.

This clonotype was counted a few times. CDR3 sequence: CASSQEGDPVYGYTF. Written as DNA, the CDR3 is TGTGCCAGCAGCCAAGAAGGAGATCCTGTCTATGGCTACACCTTC. The genes are TRBV4-2 and TRBJ1-2; no clear D. Looked up from germline, CDR1 is LGHNA and CDR2 is YNFKEQ. V was clipped by 0 bases and J by 4 bases, with 12 bases between them. The CDR3 is made up of 15 amino acids.

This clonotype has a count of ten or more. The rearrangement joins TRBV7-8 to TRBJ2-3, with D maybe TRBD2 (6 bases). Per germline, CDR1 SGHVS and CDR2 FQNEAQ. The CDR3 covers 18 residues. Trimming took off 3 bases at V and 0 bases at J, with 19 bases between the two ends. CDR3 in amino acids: CASSFILGEAPSTDTQYF. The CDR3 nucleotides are TGTGCCAGCAGCTTTATCTTGGGGGAGGCCCCTAGCACAGATACGCAGTATTTT.

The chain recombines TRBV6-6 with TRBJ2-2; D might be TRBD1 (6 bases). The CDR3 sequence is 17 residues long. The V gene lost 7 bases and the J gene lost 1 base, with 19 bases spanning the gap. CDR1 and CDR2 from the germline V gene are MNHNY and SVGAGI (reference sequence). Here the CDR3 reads CASTHTGSKLNTGELFF. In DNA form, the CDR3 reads TGTGCCAGCACCCACACAGGGTCGAAGCTGAACACCGGGGAGCTGTTTTTT.

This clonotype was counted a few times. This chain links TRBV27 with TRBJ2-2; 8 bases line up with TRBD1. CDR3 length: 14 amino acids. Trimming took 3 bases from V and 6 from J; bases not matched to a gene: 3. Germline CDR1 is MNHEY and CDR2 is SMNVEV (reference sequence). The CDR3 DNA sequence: TGTGCCAGCAGTTTGCGCAGGGGGCCCGGGGAGCTGTTTTTT. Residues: CASSLRRGPGELFF.

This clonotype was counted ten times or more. CDR3 residues: CASSLAPEGIYEQFF. The CDR3 DNA sequence: TGTGCCAGCAGCTTAGCGCCAGAGGGTATCTATGAGCAGTTCTTC. The rearrangement uses TRBV7-9 and TRBJ2-1; weak D call: TRBD2 (5 bases). The germline V gene encodes CDR1 SEHNR and CDR2 FQNEAQ (reference sequence). The CDR3 covers 15 residues. Between the trimmed V and J ends, which lost 0 bases and 8 bases, there was a span of 14 bases.

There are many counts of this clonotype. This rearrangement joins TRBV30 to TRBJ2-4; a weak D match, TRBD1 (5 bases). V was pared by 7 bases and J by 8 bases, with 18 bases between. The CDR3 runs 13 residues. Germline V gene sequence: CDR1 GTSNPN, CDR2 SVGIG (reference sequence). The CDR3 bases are TGTGCCTTGTCACAGGCCGCTCCGGACATTCAGTACTTC. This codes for CALSQAAPDIQYF.

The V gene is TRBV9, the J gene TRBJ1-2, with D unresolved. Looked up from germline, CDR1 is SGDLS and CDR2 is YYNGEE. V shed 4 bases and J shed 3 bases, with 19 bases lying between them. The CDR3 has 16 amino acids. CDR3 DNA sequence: TGTGCCAGCAGCCCCCGGCCCTCTCCCCGCTACTATGGCTACACCTTC. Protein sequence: CASSPRPSPRYYGYTF.

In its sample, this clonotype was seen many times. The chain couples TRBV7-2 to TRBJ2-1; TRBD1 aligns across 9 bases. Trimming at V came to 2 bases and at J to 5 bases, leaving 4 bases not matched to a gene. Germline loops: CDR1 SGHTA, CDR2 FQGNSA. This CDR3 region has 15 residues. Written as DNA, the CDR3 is TGTGCCAGCAGCTTATGGGACAGGGTTAACAATGAGCAGTTCTTC. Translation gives CASSLWDRVNNEQFF.